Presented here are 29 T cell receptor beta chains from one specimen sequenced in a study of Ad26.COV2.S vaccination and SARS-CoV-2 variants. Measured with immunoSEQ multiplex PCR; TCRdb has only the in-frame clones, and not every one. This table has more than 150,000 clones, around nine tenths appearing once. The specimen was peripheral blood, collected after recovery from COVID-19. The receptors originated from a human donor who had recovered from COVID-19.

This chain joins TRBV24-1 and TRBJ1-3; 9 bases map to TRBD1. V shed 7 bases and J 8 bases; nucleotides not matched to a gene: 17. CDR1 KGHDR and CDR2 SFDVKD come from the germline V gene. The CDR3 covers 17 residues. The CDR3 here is CATSPGQGQIQTDTIYF. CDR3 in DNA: TGTGCCACCAGCCCGGGACAGGGCCAGATCCAGACAGACACCATATATTTT.

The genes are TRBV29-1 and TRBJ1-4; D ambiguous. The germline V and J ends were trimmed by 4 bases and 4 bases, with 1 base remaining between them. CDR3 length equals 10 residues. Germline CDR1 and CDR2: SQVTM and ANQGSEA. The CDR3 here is CSVGNEKLFF. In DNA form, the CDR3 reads TGCAGCGTTGGTAATGAAAAACTGTTTTTT.

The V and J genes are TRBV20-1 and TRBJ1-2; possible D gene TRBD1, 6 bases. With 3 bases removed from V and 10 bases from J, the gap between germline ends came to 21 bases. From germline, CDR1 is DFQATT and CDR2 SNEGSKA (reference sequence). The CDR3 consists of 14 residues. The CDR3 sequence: CSASGVYRERDYTF. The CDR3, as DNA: TGCAGTGCTAGTGGGGTATACAGGGAAAGAGACTACACCTTC.

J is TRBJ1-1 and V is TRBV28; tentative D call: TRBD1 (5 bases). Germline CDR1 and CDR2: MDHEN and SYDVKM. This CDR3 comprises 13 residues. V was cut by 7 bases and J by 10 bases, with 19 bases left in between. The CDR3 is CASISPPQGSAFF. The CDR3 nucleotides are TGTGCCAGCATCAGCCCCCCTCAGGGTTCAGCTTTCTTT.

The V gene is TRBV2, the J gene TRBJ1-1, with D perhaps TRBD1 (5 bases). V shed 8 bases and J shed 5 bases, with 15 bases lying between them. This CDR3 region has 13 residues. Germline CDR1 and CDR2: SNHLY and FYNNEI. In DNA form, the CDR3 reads TGTGCCAGCGGGGGGGAAGGCGGAACTGAAGCTTTCTTT. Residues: CASGGEGGTEAFF. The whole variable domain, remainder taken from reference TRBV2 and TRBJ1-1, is EPEVTQTPSHQVTQMGQEVILRCVPISNHLYFYWYRQILGQKVEFLVSFYNNEISEKSEIFDDQFSVERPDGSNFTLKIRSTKLEDSAMYFCASGGEGGTEAFFGQGTRLTVV.

The CDR3 region is CASSPQRGMSYEQYF. In DNA form, the CDR3 reads TGTGCCAGCAGCCCTCAGCGGGGGATGTCCTACGAGCAGTACTTC. The V call is TRBV7-2, the J call TRBJ2-7; 8 bases line up with TRBD2. CDR1 is SGHTA and CDR2 is FQGNSA in the germline V gene. This CDR3 region has 15 residues. V lost 5 bases to trimming and J lost 1 base; unmatched junction nucleotides: 7.

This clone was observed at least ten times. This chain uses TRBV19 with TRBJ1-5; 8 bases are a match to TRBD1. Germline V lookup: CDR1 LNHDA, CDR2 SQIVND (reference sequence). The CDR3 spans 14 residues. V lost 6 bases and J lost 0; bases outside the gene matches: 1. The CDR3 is CASRGTGSNQPQHF. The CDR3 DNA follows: TGTGCCAGTAGGGGGACAGGTAGCAATCAGCCCCAGCATTTT.

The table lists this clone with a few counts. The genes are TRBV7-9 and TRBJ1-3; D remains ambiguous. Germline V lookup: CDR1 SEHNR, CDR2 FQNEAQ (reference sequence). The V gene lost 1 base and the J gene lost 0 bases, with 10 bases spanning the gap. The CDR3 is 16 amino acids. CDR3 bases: TGTGCCAGCAGCTTAGGGGAATTTTTCTCTGGAAACACCATATATTTT. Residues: CASSLGEFFSGNTIYF.

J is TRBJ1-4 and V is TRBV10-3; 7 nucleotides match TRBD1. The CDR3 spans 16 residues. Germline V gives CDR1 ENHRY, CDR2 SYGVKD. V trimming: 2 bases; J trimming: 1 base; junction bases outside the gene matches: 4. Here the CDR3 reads CAISEEGAGTNEKLFF. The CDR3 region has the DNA TGTGCCATCAGTGAGGAGGGGGCCGGAACTAATGAAAAACTGTTTTTT.

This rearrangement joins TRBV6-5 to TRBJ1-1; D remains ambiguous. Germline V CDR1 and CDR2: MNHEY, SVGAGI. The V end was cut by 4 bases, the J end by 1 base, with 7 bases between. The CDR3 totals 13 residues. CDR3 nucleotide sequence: TGTGCCAGCAGTTTTACACAGAACACTGAAGCTTTCTTT. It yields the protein CASSFTQNTEAFF.

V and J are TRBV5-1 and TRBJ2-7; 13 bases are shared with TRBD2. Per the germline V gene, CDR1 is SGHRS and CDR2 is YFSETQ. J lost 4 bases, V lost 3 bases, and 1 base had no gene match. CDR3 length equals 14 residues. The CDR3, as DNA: TGCGCCAGCAGCTGGACTAGCGGGGGTTACGAGCAGTACTTC. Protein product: CASSWTSGGYEQYF.

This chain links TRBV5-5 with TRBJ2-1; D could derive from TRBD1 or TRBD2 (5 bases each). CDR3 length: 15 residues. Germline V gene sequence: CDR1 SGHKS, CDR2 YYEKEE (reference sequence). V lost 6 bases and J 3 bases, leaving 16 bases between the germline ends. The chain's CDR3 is CASTLGTGIYNEQFF. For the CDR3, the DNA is TGTGCCAGCACCTTAGGGACGGGGATCTACAATGAGCAGTTCTTC. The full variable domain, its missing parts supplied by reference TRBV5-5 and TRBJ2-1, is DAGVTQSPTHLIKTRGQQVTLRCSPISGHKSVSWYQQVLGQGPQFIFQYYEKEERGRGNFPDRFSARQFPNYSSELNVNALLLGDSALYLCASTLGTGIYNEQFFGPGTRLTVL.

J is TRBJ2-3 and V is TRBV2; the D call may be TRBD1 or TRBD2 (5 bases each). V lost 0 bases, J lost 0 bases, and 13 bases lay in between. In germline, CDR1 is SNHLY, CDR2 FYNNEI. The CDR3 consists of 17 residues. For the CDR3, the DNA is TGTGCCAGCAGTGAAGCTTCCGGGACCCTTAGCACAGATACGCAGTATTTT. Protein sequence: CASSEASGTLSTDTQYF.

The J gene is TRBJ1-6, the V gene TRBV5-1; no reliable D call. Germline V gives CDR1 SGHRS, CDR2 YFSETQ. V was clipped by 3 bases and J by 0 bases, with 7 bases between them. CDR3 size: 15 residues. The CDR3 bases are TGCGCCAGCAGCTCCGATTACTCCTATAATTCACCCCTCCACTTT. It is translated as CASSSDYSYNSPLHF.

The CDR3 bases are TGCGCCAGCAGCCGGGGCGACTCATTAAACACTGAAGCTTTCTTT. The encoded protein is CASSRGDSLNTEAFF. The rearrangement links TRBV5-1 to TRBJ1-1; maybe TRBD1 (5 bases). The V gene's germline CDR1 is SGHRS and CDR2 YFSETQ. The length of the CDR3 is 15 residues. V was clipped by 4 bases and J by 2 bases, with 15 bases between them.

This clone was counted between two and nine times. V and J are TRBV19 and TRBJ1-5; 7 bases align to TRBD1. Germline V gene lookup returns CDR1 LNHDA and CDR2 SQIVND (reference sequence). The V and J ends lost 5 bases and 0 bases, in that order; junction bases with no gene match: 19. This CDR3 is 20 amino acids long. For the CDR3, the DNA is TGTGCCAGTAGTCCGCCCCGTCGGGACAGCTCTCCACATAGCAATCAGCCCCAGCATTTT. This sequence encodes CASSPPRRDSSPHSNQPQHF.

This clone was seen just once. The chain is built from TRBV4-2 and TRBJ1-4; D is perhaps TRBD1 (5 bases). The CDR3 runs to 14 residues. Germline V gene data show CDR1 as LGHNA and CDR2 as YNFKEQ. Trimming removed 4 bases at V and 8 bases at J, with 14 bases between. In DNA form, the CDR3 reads TGTGCCAGCAGCCGCCGGGACTCAAGCGAAAAACTGTTTTTT. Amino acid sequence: CASSRRDSSEKLFF.

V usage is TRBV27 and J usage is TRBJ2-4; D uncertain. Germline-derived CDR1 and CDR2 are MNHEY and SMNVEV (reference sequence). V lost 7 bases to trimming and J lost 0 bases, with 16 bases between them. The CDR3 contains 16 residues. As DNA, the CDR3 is TGTGCCAGCACACGGACGTACCTTCTAGCCAAAAACATTCAGTACTTC. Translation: CASTRTYLLAKNIQYF.

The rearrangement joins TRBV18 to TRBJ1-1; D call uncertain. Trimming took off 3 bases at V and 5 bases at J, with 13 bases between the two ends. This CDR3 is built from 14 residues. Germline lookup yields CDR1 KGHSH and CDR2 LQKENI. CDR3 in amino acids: CASSPGSARTEAFF. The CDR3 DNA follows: TGTGCCAGCTCACCGGGGTCAGCTCGTACTGAAGCTTTCTTT.

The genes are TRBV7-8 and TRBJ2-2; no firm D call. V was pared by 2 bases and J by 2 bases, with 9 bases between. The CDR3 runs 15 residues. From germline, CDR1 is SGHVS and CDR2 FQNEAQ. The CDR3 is CASSLRLENTGELFF. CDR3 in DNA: TGTGCCAGCAGCTTAAGGCTAGAAAACACCGGGGAGCTGTTTTTT.

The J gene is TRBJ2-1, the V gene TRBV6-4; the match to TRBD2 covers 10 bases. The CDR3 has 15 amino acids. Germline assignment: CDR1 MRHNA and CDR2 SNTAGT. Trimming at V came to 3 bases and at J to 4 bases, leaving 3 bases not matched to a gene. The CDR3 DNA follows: TGTGCCAGCAGTGAACTAGCGGGGCCGTACAATGAGCAGTTCTTC. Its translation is CASSELAGPYNEQFF.

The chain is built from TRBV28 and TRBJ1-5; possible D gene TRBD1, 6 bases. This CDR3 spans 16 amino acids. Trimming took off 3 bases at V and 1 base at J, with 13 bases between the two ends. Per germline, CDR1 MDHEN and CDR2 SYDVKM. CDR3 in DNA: TGTGCCAGCAGTTTGCTAGGGGGGGTAAGCAATCAGCCCCAGCATTTT. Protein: CASSLLGGVSNQPQHF.

CDR3: CASSRTGIKETQYF. The CDR3 bases are TGTGCCAGCAGTCGGACAGGGATCAAAGAGACCCAGTACTTC. The V call is TRBV7-7, the J call TRBJ2-5; 8 bases agree with TRBD1. The V segment lost 6 bases and the J segment 3 bases; nucleotides outside the gene matches: 6. The germline CDR1 and CDR2 sequences are SSHAT and FNYEAQ (reference sequence). The CDR3 spans 14 residues.

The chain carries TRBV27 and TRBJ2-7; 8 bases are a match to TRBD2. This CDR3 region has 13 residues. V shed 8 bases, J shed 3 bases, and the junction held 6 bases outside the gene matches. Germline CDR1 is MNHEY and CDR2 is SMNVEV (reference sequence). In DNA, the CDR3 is TGTGCCAGCCGCAGCGGGAGCATCTACGAGCAGTACTTC. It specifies CASRSGSIYEQYF.

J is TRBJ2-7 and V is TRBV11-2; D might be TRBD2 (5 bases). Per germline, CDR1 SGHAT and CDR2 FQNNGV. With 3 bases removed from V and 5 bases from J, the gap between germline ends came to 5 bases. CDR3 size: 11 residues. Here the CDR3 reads CASSLTNEQYF. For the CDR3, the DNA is TGTGCCAGCAGCTTGACTAACGAGCAGTACTTC.

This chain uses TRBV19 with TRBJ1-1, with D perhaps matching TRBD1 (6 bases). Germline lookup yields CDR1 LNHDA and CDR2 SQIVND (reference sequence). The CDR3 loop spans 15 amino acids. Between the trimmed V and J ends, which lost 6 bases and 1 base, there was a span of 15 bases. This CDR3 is CASSYDRSSNTEAFF. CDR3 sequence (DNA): TGTGCCAGTAGCTACGACAGGTCTTCGAACACTGAAGCTTTCTTT.

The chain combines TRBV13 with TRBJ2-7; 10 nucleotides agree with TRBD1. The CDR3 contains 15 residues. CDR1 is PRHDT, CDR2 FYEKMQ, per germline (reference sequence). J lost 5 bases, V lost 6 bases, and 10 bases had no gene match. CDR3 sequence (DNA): TGTGCCAGCAGACTAACCGGGACAGGGGTAAACGAGCAGTACTTC. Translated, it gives CASRLTGTGVNEQYF.

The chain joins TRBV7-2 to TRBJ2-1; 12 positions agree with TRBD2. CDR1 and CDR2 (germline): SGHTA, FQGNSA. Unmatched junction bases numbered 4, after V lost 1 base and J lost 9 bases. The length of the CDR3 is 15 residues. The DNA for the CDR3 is TGTGCCAGCAGCTTAGGACTAGCGGGAGCCCCTGAGCAGTTCTTC. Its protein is CASSLGLAGAPEQFF.

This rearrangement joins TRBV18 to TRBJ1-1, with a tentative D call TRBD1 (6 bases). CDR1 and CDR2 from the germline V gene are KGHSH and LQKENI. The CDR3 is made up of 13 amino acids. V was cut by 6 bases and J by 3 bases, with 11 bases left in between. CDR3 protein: CASSRGGHTEAFF. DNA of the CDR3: TGTGCCAGCTCCCGTGGGGGGCACACTGAAGCTTTCTTT.